Listed below are T cell receptor beta chains from one sample, sequenced in a study of T cell responses to AZD1222 COVID-19 vaccine. Here immunoSEQ multiplex PCR was the method, and the copy in TCRdb shows in-frame clones only, minus some. The sample includes 80,000 to 100,000 clones, 88% of them seen just once. The sequencing here drew on peripheral blood, taken on day 0 of AZD1222 vaccination. These receptors originate from an adult in good health. Both conserved end residues are part of each CDR3. The D gene is left open where the match is weak. Clone size appears in some rows only: once, few, many, or a class for an expanded clone.

>TRBJ1-3|TRBD1|NA|TRBV5-1
CASSLSGTGVAGNTIYF
TGCGCCAGCAGCCTGTCCGGGACAGGGGTTGCTGGAAACACCATATATTTT
>TRBJ2-4|TRBD2|NA|TRBV6-5
CASETSRAKNIQYF
TGTGCCTCCGAGACTAGCCGCGCCAAAAACATTCAGTACTTC
>TRBJ2-3|NA|NA|TRBV14
CASSQYGTDTQYF
TGTGCCAGCAGCCAGTACGGCACAGATACGCAGTATTTT
>TRBJ1-4|TRBD1|NA|TRBV25-1
CASSEAGTGVNEKLFF
TGTGCCAGCAGTGAAGCTGGGACAGGAGTAAATGAAAAACTGTTTTTT
>TRBJ1-2|NA|NA|TRBV29-1
CSVGHRDRRANYGYTF
TGCAGCGTTGGCCACCGGGACCGAAGGGCTAACTATGGCTACACCTTC
>TRBJ2-3|NA|NA|TRBV10-2
CASSDPRTDTQYF
TGCGCCAGCAGTGACCCCCGCACAGATACGCAGTATTTT
>TRBJ2-5|NA|NA|TRBV12-5
CASAQGSQETQYF
TGTGCTAGTGCCCAGGGCAGTCAAGAGACCCAGTACTTC
>TRBJ1-3|TRBD1|once|TRBV28
CASSGTTGGWNTIYF
TGTGCCAGCAGTGGCACGACAGGGGGCTGGAACACCATATATTTT
>TRBJ2-2|NA|NA|TRBV7-9
CASRSQGNTGELFF
TGTGCCAGCAGGTCGCAGGGGAACACCGGGGAGCTGTTTTTT
>TRBJ2-7|NA|NA|TRBV11-3
CASSPHRGSYEQYF
TGTGCCAGCAGCCCCCACCGGGGGTCCTACGAGCAGTACTTC
>TRBJ2-1|TRBD2|NA|TRBV28
CASSFVGLAGLGGQFF
TGTGCCAGCAGTTTCGTCGGGCTAGCGGGATTGGGGGGGCAGTTCTTC
>TRBJ1-3|NA|few|TRBV21-1
CASSKVGKETVGNTIYF
TGTGCCAGCAGCAAAGTGGGTAAGGAGACGGTCGGAAACACCATATATTTT
>TRBJ2-3|NA|few|TRBV9
CASSAGTTSTDTQYF
TGTGCCAGCAGCGCTGGTACCACGAGCACAGATACGCAGTATTTT
>TRBJ2-1|NA|NA|TRBV5-1
CASSLEFGELYEQFF
TGCGCCAGCAGCTTGGAGTTCGGCGAGCTTTATGAGCAGTTCTTC
>TRBJ2-3|TRBD1|once|TRBV24-1
CATSDLDRGTDTQYF
TGTGCCACCAGTGACTTGGACAGGGGCACAGATACGCAGTATTTT
>TRBJ2-7|NA|NA|TRBV2
CASSEQATLGEQYF
TGTGCCAGCAGTGAACAGGCGACTTTGGGCGAGCAGTACTTC
>TRBJ2-1|NA|NA|TRBV25-1
CASAGTRSNEQFF
TGTGCCAGCGCCGGGACACGGAGCAATGAGCAGTTCTTC
>TRBJ2-5|NA|NA|TRBV7-9
CASSSFFGGETQYF
TGTGCCAGCAGCTCCTTCTTCGGGGGAGAGACCCAGTACTTC
>TRBJ2-5|TRBD1|NA|TRBV24-1
CATSDPSEASGQEQETQYF
TGTGCCACCAGTGACCCCTCAGAGGCCTCAGGACAGGAACAAGAGACCCAGTACTTC
>TRBJ1-1|NA|NA|TRBV25-1
CASSEGKGGRKAFF
TGTGCCAGCAGTGAAGGTAAAGGAGGTAGAAAAGCTTTCTTT
>TRBJ2-6|NA|NA|TRBV5-1
CASTVLWTGANVLTF
TGCGCCAGCACAGTCTTGTGGACTGGGGCCAACGTCCTGACTTTC
>TRBJ2-2|NA|NA|TRBV24-1
CATSDLRYGELFF
TGTGCCACCAGTGATTTGAGGTACGGGGAGCTGTTTTTT